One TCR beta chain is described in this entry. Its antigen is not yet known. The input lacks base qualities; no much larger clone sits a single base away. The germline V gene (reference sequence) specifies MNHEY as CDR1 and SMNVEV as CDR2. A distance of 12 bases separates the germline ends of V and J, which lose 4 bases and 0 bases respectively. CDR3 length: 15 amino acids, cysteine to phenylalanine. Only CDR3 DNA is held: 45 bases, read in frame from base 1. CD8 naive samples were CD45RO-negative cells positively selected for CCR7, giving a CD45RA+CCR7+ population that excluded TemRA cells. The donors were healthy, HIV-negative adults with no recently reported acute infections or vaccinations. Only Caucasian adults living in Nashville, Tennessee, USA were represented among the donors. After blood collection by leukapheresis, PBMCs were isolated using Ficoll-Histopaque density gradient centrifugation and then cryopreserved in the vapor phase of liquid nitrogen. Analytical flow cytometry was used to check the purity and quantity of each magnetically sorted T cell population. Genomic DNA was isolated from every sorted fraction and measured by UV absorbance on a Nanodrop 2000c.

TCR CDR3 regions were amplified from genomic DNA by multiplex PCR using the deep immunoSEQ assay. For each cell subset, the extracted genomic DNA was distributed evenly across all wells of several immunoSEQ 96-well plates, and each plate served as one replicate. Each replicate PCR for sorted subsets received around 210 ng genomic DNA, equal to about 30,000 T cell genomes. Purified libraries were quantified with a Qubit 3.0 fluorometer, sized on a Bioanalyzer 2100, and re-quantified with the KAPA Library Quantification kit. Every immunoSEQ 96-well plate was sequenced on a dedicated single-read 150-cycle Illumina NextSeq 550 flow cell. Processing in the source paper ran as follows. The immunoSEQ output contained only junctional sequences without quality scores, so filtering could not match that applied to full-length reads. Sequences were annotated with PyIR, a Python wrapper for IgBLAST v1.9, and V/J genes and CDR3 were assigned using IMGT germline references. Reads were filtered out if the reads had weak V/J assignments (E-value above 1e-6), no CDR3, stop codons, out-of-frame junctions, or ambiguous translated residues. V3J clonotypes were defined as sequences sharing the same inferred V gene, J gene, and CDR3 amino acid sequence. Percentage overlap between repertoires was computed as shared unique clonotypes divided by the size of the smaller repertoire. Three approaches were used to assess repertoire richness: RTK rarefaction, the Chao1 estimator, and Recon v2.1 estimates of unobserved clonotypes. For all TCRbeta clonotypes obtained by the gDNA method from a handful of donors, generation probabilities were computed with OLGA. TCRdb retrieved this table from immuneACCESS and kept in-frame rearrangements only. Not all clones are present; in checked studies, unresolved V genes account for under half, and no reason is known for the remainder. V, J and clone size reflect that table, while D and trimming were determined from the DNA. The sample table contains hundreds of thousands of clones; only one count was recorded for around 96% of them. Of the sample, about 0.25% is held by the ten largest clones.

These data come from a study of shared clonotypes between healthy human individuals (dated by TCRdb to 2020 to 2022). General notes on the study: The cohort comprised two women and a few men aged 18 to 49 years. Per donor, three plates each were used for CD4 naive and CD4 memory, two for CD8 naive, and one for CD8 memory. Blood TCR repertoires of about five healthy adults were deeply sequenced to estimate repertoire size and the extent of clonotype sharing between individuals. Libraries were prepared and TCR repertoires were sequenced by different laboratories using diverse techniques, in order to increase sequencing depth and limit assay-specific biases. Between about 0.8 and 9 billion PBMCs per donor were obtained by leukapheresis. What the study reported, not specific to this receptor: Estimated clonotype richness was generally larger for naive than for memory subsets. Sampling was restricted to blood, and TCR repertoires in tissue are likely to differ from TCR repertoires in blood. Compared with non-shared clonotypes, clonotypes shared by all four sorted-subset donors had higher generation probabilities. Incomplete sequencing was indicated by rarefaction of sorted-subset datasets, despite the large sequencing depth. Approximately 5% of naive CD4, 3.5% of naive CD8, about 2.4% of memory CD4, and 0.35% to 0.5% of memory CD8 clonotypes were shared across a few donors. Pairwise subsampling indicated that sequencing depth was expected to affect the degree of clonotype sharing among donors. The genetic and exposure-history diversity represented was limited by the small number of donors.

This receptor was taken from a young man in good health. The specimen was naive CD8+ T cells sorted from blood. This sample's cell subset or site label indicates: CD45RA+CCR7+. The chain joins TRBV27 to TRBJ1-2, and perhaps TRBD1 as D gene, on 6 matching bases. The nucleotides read TGTGCCAGCAGTTCACAGGGTTACACTAACTATGGCTACACCTTC. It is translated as CASSSQGYTNYGYTF.